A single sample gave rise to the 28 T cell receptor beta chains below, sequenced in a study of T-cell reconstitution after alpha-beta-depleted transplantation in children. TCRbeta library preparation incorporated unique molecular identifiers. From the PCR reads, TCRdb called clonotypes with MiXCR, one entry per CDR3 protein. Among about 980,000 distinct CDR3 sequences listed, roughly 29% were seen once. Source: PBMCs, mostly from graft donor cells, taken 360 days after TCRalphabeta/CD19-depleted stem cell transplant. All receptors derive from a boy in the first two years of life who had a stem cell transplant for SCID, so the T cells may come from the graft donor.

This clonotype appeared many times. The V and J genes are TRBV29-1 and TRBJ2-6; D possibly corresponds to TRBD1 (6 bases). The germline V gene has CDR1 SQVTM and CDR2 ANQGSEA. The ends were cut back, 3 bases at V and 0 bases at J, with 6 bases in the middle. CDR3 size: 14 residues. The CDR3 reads CSVETGSGANVLTF. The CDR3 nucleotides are TGCAGCGTTGAGACAGGCTCTGGGGCCAACGTCCTGACTTTC.

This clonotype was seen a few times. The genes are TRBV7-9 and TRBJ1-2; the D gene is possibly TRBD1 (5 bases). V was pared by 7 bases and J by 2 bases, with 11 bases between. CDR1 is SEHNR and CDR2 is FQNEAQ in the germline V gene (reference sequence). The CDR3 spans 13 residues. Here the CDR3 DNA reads TGTGCCAGCACAAGAGGGGAGAACTATGGCTACACCTTC. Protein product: CASTRGENYGYTF.

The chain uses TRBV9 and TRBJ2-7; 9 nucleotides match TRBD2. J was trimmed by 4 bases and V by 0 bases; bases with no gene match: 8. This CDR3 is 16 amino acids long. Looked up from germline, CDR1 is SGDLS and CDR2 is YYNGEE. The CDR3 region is CASSVEQLAGWYEQYF. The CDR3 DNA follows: TGTGCCAGCAGCGTAGAGCAGCTAGCGGGGTGGTACGAGCAGTACTTC.

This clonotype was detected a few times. Here the CDR3 DNA reads TGTGCCAGCAGCCACGGACTTATCTACAATGAGCAGTTCTTC. This translates into CASSHGLIYNEQFF. The chain couples TRBV5-6 to TRBJ2-1; maybe TRBD2 (5 bases). V lost 4 bases and J lost 3, with 11 bases in between. The germline V gene has CDR1 SGHDT and CDR2 YYEEEE. This CDR3 is built from 14 residues.

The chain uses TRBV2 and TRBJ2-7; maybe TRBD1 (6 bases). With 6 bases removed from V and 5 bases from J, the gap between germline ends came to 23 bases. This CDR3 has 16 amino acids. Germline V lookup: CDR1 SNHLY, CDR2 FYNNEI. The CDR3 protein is CASSATGKRGLDEQYF. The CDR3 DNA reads TGTGCCAGCAGCGCCACAGGGAAGAGGGGTTTAGACGAGCAGTACTTC.

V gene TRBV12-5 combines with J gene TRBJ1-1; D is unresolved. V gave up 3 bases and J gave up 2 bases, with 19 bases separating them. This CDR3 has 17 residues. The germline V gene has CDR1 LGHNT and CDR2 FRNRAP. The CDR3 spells CASGFRRRGEGNTEAFF. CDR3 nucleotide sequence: TGTGCTAGTGGTTTCCGGAGGCGGGGAGAGGGAAACACTGAAGCTTTCTTT.

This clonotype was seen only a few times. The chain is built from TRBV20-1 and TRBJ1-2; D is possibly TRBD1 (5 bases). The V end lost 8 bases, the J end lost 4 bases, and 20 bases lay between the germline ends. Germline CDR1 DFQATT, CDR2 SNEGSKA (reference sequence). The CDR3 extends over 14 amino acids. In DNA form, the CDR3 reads TGCAGTAACCCCCGCTCGGGGGGGACCTATGGCTACACCTTC. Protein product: CSNPRSGGTYGYTF.

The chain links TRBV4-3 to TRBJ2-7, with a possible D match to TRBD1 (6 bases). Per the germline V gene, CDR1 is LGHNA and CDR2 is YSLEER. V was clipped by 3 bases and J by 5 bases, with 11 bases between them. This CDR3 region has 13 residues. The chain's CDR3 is CASSQTQGDEQYF. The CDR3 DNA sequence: TGCGCCAGCAGCCAGACACAGGGAGACGAGCAGTACTTC.

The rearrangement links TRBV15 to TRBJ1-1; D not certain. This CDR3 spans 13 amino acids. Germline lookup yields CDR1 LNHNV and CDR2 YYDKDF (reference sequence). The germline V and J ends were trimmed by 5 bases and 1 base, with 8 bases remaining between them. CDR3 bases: TGTGCCACCAGCTTCCTAGGGAACACTGAAGCTTTCTTT. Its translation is CATSFLGNTEAFF.

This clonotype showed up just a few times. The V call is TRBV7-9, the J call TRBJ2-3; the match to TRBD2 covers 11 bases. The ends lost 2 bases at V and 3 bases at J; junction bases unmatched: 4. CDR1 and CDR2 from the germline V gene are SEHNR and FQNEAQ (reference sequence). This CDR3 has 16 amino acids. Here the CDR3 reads CASSLWLAGGTDTQYF. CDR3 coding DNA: TGTGCCAGCAGCTTATGGCTAGCGGGGGGAACAGATACGCAGTATTTT.

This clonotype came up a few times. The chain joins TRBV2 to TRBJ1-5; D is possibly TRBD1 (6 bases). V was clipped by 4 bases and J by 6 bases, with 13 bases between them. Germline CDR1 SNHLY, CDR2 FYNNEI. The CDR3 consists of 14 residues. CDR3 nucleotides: TGTGCCAGCAGTGGCAAGGGGGGCCCTCAGCCCCAGCATTTT. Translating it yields CASSGKGGPQPQHF. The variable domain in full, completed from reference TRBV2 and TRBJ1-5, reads EPEVTQTPSHQVTQMGQEVILRCVPISNHLYFYWYRQILGQKVEFLVSFYNNEISEKSEIFDDQFSVERPDGSNFTLKIRSTKLEDSAMYFCASSGKGGPQPQHFGDGTRLSIL.

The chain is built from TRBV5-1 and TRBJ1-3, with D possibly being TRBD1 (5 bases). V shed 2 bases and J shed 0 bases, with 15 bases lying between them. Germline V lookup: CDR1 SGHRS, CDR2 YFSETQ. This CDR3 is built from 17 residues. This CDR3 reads CASSFRGAGISGNTIYF. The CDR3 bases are TGCGCCAGCAGCTTTAGGGGCGCAGGTATCTCTGGAAACACCATATATTTT.

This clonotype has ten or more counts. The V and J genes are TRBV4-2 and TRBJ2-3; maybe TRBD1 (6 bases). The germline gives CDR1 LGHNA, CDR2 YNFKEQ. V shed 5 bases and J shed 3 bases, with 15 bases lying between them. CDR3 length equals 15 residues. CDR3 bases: TGTGCCAGCAGCTCCGATCTGACAGGAACAGATACGCAGTATTTT. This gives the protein CASSSDLTGTDTQYF.

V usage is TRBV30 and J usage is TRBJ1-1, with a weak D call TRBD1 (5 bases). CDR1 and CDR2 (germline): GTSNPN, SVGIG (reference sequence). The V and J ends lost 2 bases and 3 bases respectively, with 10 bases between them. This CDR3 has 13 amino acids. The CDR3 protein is CAWSLQGHTEAFF. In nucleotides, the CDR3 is TGTGCCTGGAGTCTCCAGGGTCACACTGAAGCTTTCTTT.

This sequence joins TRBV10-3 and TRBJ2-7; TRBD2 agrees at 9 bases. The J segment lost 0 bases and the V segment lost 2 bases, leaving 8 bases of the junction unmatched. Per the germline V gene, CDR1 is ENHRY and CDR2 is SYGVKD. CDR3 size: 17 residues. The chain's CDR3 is CAISEPAGTSPSYEQYF. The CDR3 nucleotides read TGTGCCATCAGTGAGCCCGCCGGGACTAGCCCCTCCTACGAGCAGTACTTC.

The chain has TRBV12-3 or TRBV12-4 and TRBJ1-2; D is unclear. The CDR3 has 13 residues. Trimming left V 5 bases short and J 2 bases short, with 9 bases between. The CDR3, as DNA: TGTGCCAGCAGTCCCCGGGTAAACTATGGCTACACCTTC. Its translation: CASSPRVNYGYTF.

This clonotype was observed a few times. The CDR3 spells CASIANGDTEAFF. The DNA of the CDR3 is TGTGCCAGCATCGCAAACGGGGACACTGAAGCTTTCTTT. The rearrangement links TRBV6-1 to TRBJ1-1; D is undetermined. The V end was cut by 7 bases, the J end by 3 bases, with 12 bases between. Germline V gene lookup returns CDR1 MNHNS and CDR2 SASEGT. The CDR3 is made up of 13 amino acids.

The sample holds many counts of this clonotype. Here the CDR3 DNA reads TGTGCCAGCAGTTTCGCGGTAACCTACAATGAGCAGTTCTTC. Residues: CASSFAVTYNEQFF. The rearrangement links TRBV12-3 or TRBV12-4 to TRBJ2-1; D call uncertain. Trimming shortened V by 3 bases and J by 2 bases, and 8 bases separated the two germline ends. The CDR3 extends over 14 amino acids.

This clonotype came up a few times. CDR3 amino acids: CASSVTGGEGYTF. The CDR3 region has the DNA TGTGCCAGCAGCGTCACAGGGGGGGAGGGCTACACCTTC. This chain uses TRBV7-8 with TRBJ1-2; 8 bases agree with TRBD1. The CDR3 has 13 amino acids. Germline V gene sequence: CDR1 SGHVS, CDR2 FQNEAQ. V shed 5 bases, J shed 8 bases, and the junction held 7 bases outside the gene matches. The whole variable domain, remainder taken from reference TRBV7-8 and TRBJ1-2, is GAGVSQSPRYKVAKRGQDVALRCDPISGHVSLFWYQQALGQGPEFLTYFQNEAQLDKSGLPSDRFFAERPEGSVSTLKIQRTQQEDSAVYLCASSVTGGEGYTFGSGTRLTVV.

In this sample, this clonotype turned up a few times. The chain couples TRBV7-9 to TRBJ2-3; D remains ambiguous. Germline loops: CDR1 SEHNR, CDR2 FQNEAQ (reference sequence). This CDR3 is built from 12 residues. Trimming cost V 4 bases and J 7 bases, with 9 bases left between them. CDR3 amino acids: CASSSTEHTQYF. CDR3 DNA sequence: TGTGCCAGCAGCTCCACCGAACATACGCAGTATTTT.

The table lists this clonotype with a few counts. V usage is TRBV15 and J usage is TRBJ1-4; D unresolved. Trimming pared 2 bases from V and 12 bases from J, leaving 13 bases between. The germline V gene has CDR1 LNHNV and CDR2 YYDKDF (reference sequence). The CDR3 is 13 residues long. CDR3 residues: CATSRSSGAELFF. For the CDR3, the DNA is TGTGCCACCAGCAGATCAAGTGGCGCAGAACTGTTTTTT.

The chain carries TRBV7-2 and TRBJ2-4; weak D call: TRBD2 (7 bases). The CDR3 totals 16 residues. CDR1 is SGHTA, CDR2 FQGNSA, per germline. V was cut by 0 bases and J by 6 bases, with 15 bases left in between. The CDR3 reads CASSLAEGGWGNIQYF. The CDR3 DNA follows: TGTGCCAGCAGCTTAGCCGAGGGGGGGTGGGGAAACATTCAGTACTTC.

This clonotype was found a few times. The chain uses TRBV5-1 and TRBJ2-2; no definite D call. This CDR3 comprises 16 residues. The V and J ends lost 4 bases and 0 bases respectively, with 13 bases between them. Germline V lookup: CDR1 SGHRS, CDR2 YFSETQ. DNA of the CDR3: TGCGCCAGCAGCCATGCTAGGAGCGCGAACACCGGGGAGCTGTTTTTT. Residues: CASSHARSANTGELFF.

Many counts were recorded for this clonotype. The CDR3 reads CSASGSGEQFF. CDR3 sequence (DNA): TGCAGTGCTAGCGGTAGCGGTGAGCAGTTCTTC. The rearrangement links TRBV20-1 to TRBJ2-1, with D tentatively TRBD2 (6 bases). CDR1 is DFQATT, CDR2 SNEGSKA, per germline (reference sequence). This CDR3 is built from 11 residues. Trimming stripped 3 bases from V and 9 bases from J, with 9 bases between.

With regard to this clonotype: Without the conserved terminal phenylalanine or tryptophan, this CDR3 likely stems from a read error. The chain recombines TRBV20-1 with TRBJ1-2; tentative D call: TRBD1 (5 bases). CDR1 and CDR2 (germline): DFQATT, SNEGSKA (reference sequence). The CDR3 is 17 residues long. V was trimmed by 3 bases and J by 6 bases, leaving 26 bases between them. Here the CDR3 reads CSASAWAEGRGTDGYTC. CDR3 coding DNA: TGCAGTGCTAGCGCTTGGGCCGAGGGGCGGGGTACGGATGGCTACACCTGC.

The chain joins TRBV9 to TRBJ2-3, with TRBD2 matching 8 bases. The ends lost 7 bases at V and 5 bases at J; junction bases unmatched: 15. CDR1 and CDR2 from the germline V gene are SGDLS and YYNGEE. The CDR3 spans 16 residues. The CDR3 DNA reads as TGTGCCAGCGCCCTCGGAGGCGGGGGGCCGGGAGATACGCAGTATTTT. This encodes CASALGGGGPGDTQYF.

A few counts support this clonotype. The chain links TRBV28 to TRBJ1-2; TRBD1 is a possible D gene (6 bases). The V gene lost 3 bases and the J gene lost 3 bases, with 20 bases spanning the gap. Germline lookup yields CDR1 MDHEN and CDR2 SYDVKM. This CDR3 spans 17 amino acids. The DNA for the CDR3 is TGTGCCAGCAGTTTCCCTACTAGACAGGTTGAGGACTATGGCTACACCTTC. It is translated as CASSFPTRQVEDYGYTF.

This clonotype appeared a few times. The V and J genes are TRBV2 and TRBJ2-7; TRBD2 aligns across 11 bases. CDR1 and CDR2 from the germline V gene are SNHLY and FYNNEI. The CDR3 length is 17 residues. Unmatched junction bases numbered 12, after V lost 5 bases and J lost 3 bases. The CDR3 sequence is CASSLTSGGAQGYEQYF. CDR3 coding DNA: TGTGCCAGCAGTCTTACTAGCGGGGGCGCCCAAGGCTACGAGCAGTACTTC.